This T cell receptor beta chain was retrieved from a study of OX40 agonist ivuxolimab in advanced cancers. Some background on the complete study: Ivuxolimab was an agonistic, fully human IgG2 monoclonal antibody directed against OX40 (CD134), a costimulatory receptor. The paper reports the monotherapy dose-escalation portion (N ≈ 50 patients) of the phase I ivuxolimab trial. Partial responses were achieved by three dose-escalation patients, of whom one had hepatocellular carcinoma and two had cutaneous melanoma. Patients were allowed to have had prior anti-PD-1, anti-PD-L1 or anti-CTLA-4 therapy, and less than 45% of the dose-escalation patients had previously received checkpoint inhibitors. Peripheral TCRbeta sequencing aimed to test whether ivuxolimab altered TCR sequence diversity and caused clonal T-cell expansion. In the dose-escalation cohort, more than 75% of patients were male, and the mean age was approximately 55 years, with a range of roughly 20 to 80. Among the 52 dose-escalation patients, around 19 had hepatocellular carcinoma, approximately 15 melanoma, 9 renal cell carcinoma and 9 head and neck cancer. Intravenous ivuxolimab was administered to patients every 2 weeks at six dose levels: 0.01, 0.1, 0.3, 1.5, 3 and 10 mg/kg. What the research found in general, with its limitations: Which antigens the clonally expanded peripheral T cells were specific for was not determined. Clonal expansion of both CD4+ and CD8+ blood T cells was observed from baseline to week 6 at doses 0.1 to 3.0 mg/kg. In the 0.1-3.0 mg/kg groups, partial responders had among the lowest normalized peripheral clonal expansion, particularly in CD8+ T cells. After ivuxolimab, more expanded clones were found on average in CD8+ T cells than in CD4+ T cells. Low levels of normalized T-cell clonal expansion were also seen in some nonresponding patients.

Of note for this clone: Its specific antigen is unknown. No base-level quality is on record; no much larger clone is a single base apart.

Genomic DNA was isolated from the sorted cells so that the TCRbeta CDR3 region could be sequenced. The immunoSEQ Assay was used to sequence the TCRbeta CDR3 regions. Entries here come from immuneACCESS through TCRdb and include only in-frame sequences with V and J called. Some clones fail to appear in such tables; in the studies checked, an unresolved V gene covers under half of the shortfall, and the cause of the remainder is unknown. In this sample the table shows roughly 81,000 clones, 70% to 90% of which occur a single time. The biggest ten clones account for about 6% of the sample. The trial excluded patients who had a history of autoimmune disease or were on systemic immunosuppression. Peripheral blood for TCR sequencing was collected from all dose cohorts at baseline, on cycle 4 day 1, and on cycle 7 day 1. The samples were taken from a phase I, first-in-human, multicenter, open-label dose-escalation trial of ivuxolimab. Adults with locally advanced or metastatic head and neck squamous cell, hepatocellular, melanoma or renal cell carcinoma were enrolled in the trial. Before TCR sequencing, CD4+ and CD8+ T cells were separately sorted from peripheral blood.

Relative to germline, V is 3 bases shorter and J is 5 bases shorter, with 19 bases between their ends. Inclusive of the bounding cysteine and phenylalanine, the CDR3 is 17 residues long. This entry keeps only the CDR3 DNA: 51 bases, framed from base 1. Reading the germline V gene gives CDR1 SNHLY and CDR2 FYNNEI. The sequence links TRBV2 to TRBJ1-4, with the identity of the D gene unclear. The clonotype comes from an adult with an advanced solid tumor such as melanoma, head and neck, liver or kidney cancer. The sample was CD4+ or CD8+ T cells sorted from blood, taken in a trial of the OX40 agonist ivuxolimab. The CDR3 loop reads CASSDGDSPMQNEKLFF. The bases read TGTGCCAGCAGTGATGGGGATAGTCCCATGCAGAATGAAAAACTGTTTTTT.